The next 28 T cell receptor beta chains were all read from a single sample in a study of blood T cell repertoires in COVID-19. TCRdb's copy holds only in-frame clones and misses some; the assay was immunoSEQ multiplex PCR. The sample has roughly 30,000 clones, around 90% seen once; the top ten hold about 2.5%. Sequenced sample: peripheral blood. All receptors derive from a human donor in a cohort sampled during active COVID-19.

The V and J genes are TRBV12-3 or TRBV12-4 and TRBJ1-1, with D possibly matching TRBD1 (6 bases). V was clipped by 1 base and J by 7 bases, with 10 bases between them. The CDR3 is 13 residues long. The CDR3 nucleotides are TGTGCCAGCAGTTTAGGGACAGATAATGAAGCTTTCTTT. It encodes CASSLGTDNEAFF.

V and J are TRBV30 and TRBJ1-3; no definite D call. In germline, CDR1 is GTSNPN, CDR2 SVGIG (reference sequence). CDR3 length: 10 amino acids. Trimming removed 5 bases at V and 4 bases at J, with 3 bases between. The CDR3 nucleotides are TGTGCCTGGCAGGGAAACACCATATATTTT. Protein product: CAWQGNTIYF.

The chain carries TRBV18 and TRBJ1-2; D gene unclear. V lost 7 bases and J lost 4, with 13 bases in between. CDR3 length equals 13 residues. Germline V lookup: CDR1 KGHSH, CDR2 LQKENI. Written as DNA, the CDR3 is TGTGCCAGCTTCCCTACCGCGATCTATGGCTACACCTTC. It is translated as CASFPTAIYGYTF.

This clone has just one count. The J gene is TRBJ1-2, the V gene TRBV11-2; tentatively, D is TRBD1 (6 bases). The CDR3 loop spans 13 amino acids. Trimming stripped 2 bases from V and 6 bases from J, with 10 bases between. CDR1 is SGHAT and CDR2 is FQNNGV in the germline V gene. This chain's CDR3 is CASSLKTGNGYTF. The CDR3 DNA is TGTGCCAGCAGCTTAAAAACAGGGAATGGCTACACCTTC.

V usage is TRBV30 and J usage is TRBJ2-4, with D hard to call. Between the trimmed V and J ends, which lost 2 bases and 2 bases, there was a span of 16 bases. CDR3 length: 16 residues. Per germline, CDR1 GTSNPN and CDR2 SVGIG (reference sequence). CDR3 amino acids: CAWSPDLTLTKNIQYF. In DNA, the CDR3 is TGTGCCTGGAGTCCAGACCTGACTTTAACCAAAAACATTCAGTACTTC.

This chain joins TRBV3-1 (or the pseudogene TRBV3-2) and TRBJ1-5; no definite D call. This CDR3 region has 15 residues. The germline CDR1 and CDR2 sequences are LGHDT and YNNKEL (reference sequence). Trimming left V 0 bases short and J 7 bases short, with 13 bases between. The CDR3 DNA sequence: TGTGCCAGCAGCCAAGATGCCACGAGACACCAGCCCCAGCATTTT. It translates to CASSQDATRHQPQHF.

V gene TRBV3-1 (or the pseudogene TRBV3-2) combines with J gene TRBJ2-7; 7 positions agree with TRBD1. The CDR3 consists of 13 residues. With V trimmed by 4 bases and J by 5 bases, 5 bases remained unmatched. Germline V gene lookup returns CDR1 LGHDT and CDR2 YNNKEL (reference sequence). The DNA for the CDR3 is TGTGCCAGCAGCCGGAGAGGGGGCCACGAGCAGTACTTC. Amino acid sequence: CASSRRGGHEQYF.

The chain recombines TRBV9 with TRBJ1-6; no clear D gene. CDR1 SGDLS and CDR2 YYNGEE come from the germline V gene. Trimming took 3 bases from V and 7 from J, leaving 17 bases between them. This CDR3 has 16 amino acids. CDR3 region: CASSGPREAKNSPLHF. The CDR3 nucleotides are TGTGCCAGCAGCGGCCCCCGGGAGGCCAAAAATTCACCCCTCCACTTT.

The rearrangement links TRBV2 to TRBJ2-3, with D hard to call. This CDR3 is built from 13 residues. CDR1 is SNHLY, CDR2 FYNNEI, per germline. V was trimmed by 8 bases and J by 1 base, leaving 10 bases between them. CDR3 sequence reads: CASVLRRTDTQYF. CDR3 nucleotide sequence: TGTGCCAGCGTACTAAGACGCACAGATACGCAGTATTTT. The full variable domain, completed using reference TRBV2 and TRBJ2-3, is EPEVTQTPSHQVTQMGQEVILRCVPISNHLYFYWYRQILGQKVEFLVSFYNNEISEKSEIFDDQFSVERPDGSNFTLKIRSTKLEDSAMYFCASVLRRTDTQYFGPGTRLTVL.

The gene calls are TRBV19 and TRBJ1-3; D remains unclear. Germline CDR1 and CDR2: LNHDA and SQIVND (reference sequence). The CDR3 consists of 15 residues. The V gene lost 6 bases and the J gene lost 0 bases, with 12 bases spanning the gap. The CDR3 DNA reads TGTGCCAGTAGAACTACATTCCTCTCTGGAAACACCATATATTTT. This sequence encodes CASRTTFLSGNTIYF.

This clone was recorded a few times. V is TRBV4-1 and J is TRBJ1-5; D is unresolved. Germline loops: CDR1 MGHRA, CDR2 YSYEKL. The V end lost 1 base, the J end lost 2 bases, and 12 bases lay between the germline ends. This CDR3 contains 16 residues. The CDR3 DNA is TGCGCCAGCAGCCAAGGGTTGCGCCAGGGCAATCAGCCCCAGCATTTT. It specifies CASSQGLRQGNQPQHF.

The table lists this clone with a count of one. The chain employs TRBV11-1 and TRBJ2-1; the D gene is possibly TRBD1 (6 bases). Looked up from germline, CDR1 is SGHAT and CDR2 is FQDESV (reference sequence). Deletions cut 3 bases from V and 6 bases from J, with 9 bases between. CDR3 length: 13 amino acids. The CDR3 sequence: CASSFLGGNEQFF. The CDR3 DNA is TGTGCCAGCAGCTTCCTAGGGGGCAATGAGCAGTTCTTC.

This clone was seen a single time. The chain couples TRBV5-1 to TRBJ2-3, with D perhaps TRBD2 (5 bases). The CDR3 loop spans 15 amino acids. In germline, CDR1 is SGHRS, CDR2 YFSETQ. The V end lost 5 bases, the J end lost 1 base, and 14 bases lay between the germline ends. CDR3 loop: CASSPSGSGTDTQYF. DNA of the CDR3: TGCGCCAGCAGTCCTTCGGGGTCCGGCACAGATACGCAGTATTTT.

There are a few counts of this clone. The chain recombines TRBV7-2 with TRBJ2-7, with D unclear. V was shortened by 3 bases and J by 12 bases, with 18 bases between the two germline ends. The V gene's germline CDR1 is SGHTA and CDR2 FQGNSA. The CDR3 totals 13 residues. The CDR3 here is CASSFLGQSVLYF. The DNA of the CDR3 is TGTGCCAGCAGCTTCCTGGGCCAGTCTGTCCTGTACTTC. The full variable domain, rest sourced from reference TRBV7-2 and TRBJ2-7, is GAGVSQSPSNKVTEKGKDVELRCDPISGHTALYWYRQSLGQGLEFLIYFQGNSAPDKSGLPSDRFSAERTGGSVSTLTIQRTQQEDSAVYLCASSFLGQSVLYFGPGTRLTVT.

The chain carries TRBV14 and TRBJ1-2, with D hard to call. Germline CDR1 reads SGHDN; CDR2 reads FVKESK. There are 14 residues in the CDR3. The V end lost 0 bases, the J end lost 8 bases, and 13 bases lay between the germline ends. The CDR3 sequence is CASSQDYSPGGYTF. The CDR3 DNA sequence: TGTGCCAGCAGCCAAGATTACAGTCCGGGAGGCTACACCTTC.

This chain links TRBV4-1 with TRBJ2-6; maybe TRBD2 (7 bases). CDR1 and CDR2 (germline): MGHRA, YSYEKL. The CDR3 extends over 17 amino acids. V lost 5 bases to trimming and J lost 2 bases, with 16 bases between them. In DNA, the CDR3 is TGCGCCAGCAGCGAATGGGGGGGCGACGCTGGGGCCAACGTCCTGACTTTC. Translated, it gives CASSEWGGDAGANVLTF.

V usage is TRBV2 and J usage is TRBJ1-2, with TRBD1 identical over 9 bases. This CDR3 spans 15 amino acids. Trimming took 5 bases from V and 8 from J; bases not matched to a gene: 12. Germline CDR1 reads SNHLY; CDR2 reads FYNNEI. CDR3 nucleotides: TGTGCCAGCAGTCTCACCACGGGACAGGGAGGGGGCTACACCTTC. It translates to CASSLTTGQGGGYTF.

The rearrangement joins TRBV4-1 to TRBJ1-2, with TRBD1 matching 7 bases. The CDR3 has 16 residues. Per the germline V gene, CDR1 is MGHRA and CDR2 is YSYEKL. V trimming: 0 bases; J trimming: 4 bases; junction bases outside the gene matches: 8. This chain's CDR3 is CASSQDSREGAYGYTF. CDR3 nucleotide sequence: TGCGCCAGCAGCCAAGATTCTCGGGAGGGGGCCTATGGCTACACCTTC.

The chain joins TRBV9 to TRBJ2-1, with a weak D call TRBD2 (5 bases). V was trimmed by 0 bases and J by 8 bases, leaving 15 bases between them. The germline gives CDR1 SGDLS, CDR2 YYNGEE. This CDR3 is built from 15 residues. CDR3 region: CASSVDGVPSDEQFF. The CDR3 region has the DNA TGTGCCAGCAGCGTAGACGGGGTCCCCTCCGATGAGCAGTTCTTC.

The chain is built from TRBV15 and TRBJ1-3; possibly TRBD1 for D (6 bases). V lost 0 bases and J lost 2, with 8 bases in between. This CDR3 is built from 15 residues. CDR1 and CDR2 from the germline V gene are LNHNV and YYDKDF (reference sequence). In DNA form, the CDR3 reads TGTGCCACCAGCAGAGATCCAGGGGCTGGAAACACCATATATTTT. This gives the protein CATSRDPGAGNTIYF.

CDR3 DNA sequence: TGTGCCAGCAGCTTAATGAGGCTGTCGAACACTGAAGCTTTCTTT. Amino acid sequence: CASSLMRLSNTEAFF. This sequence joins TRBV7-3 and TRBJ1-1; D is unclear. From germline, CDR1 is SGHTA and CDR2 FQGTGA. The CDR3 has 15 residues. With 1 base removed from V and 1 base from J, the gap between germline ends came to 10 bases.

The rearrangement uses TRBV5-4 and TRBJ2-1; TRBD2 agrees at 8 bases. Germline trimming cut 3 bases from V and 5 bases from J; bases unmatched to any gene: 10. CDR1 SGHNT and CDR2 YYREEE come from the germline V gene (reference sequence). CDR3 length: 16 residues. The CDR3 coding sequence is TGTGCCAGCAGCTCGTGGGGAAGCGGGGGAAACAATGAGCAGTTCTTC. Residues: CASSSWGSGGNNEQFF. The full variable domain, in which reference TRBV5-4 and TRBJ2-1 provide the parts outside the CDR3, is ETGVTQSPTHLIKTRGQQVTLRCSSQSGHNTVSWYQQALGQGPQFIFQYYREEENGRGNFPPRFSGLQFPNYSSELNVNALELDDSALYLCASSSWGSGGNNEQFFGPGTRLTVL.

The chain has TRBV5-1 and TRBJ2-1; 9 nucleotides match TRBD2. The CDR3 is 15 residues long. The V segment lost 5 bases and the J segment 6 bases; nucleotides outside the gene matches: 9. Germline assignment: CDR1 SGHRS and CDR2 YFSETQ. The CDR3 is CASSPSGGNGNEQFF. The DNA of the CDR3 is TGCGCCAGCAGTCCCAGCGGGGGGAATGGCAATGAGCAGTTCTTC.

This clone appeared once. The chain carries TRBV7-2 and TRBJ1-1; 10 bases align to TRBD1. This CDR3 has 15 amino acids. The V gene end was trimmed by 2 bases and the J gene end by 5 bases; junction bases not matched to a gene: 5. Germline CDR1 and CDR2: SGHTA and FQGNSA. The CDR3 DNA reads TGTGCCAGCAGCTTATATGGACAGGGGGAGACTGAAGCTTTCTTT. Translating gives CASSLYGQGETEAFF.

This clone was seen once. This sequence joins TRBV12-3 or TRBV12-4 and TRBJ1-3; 7 bases agree with TRBD1. The junction had 1 base not matched to a gene; V was cut back by 3 bases and J by 11 bases. This CDR3 has 11 amino acids. The CDR3 DNA is TGTGCCAGCAGTTTGCAGGGGGCCATATATTTT. Protein: CASSLQGAIYF.

The chain employs TRBV7-8 and TRBJ2-1; 7 bases are a match to TRBD2. V lost 0 bases to trimming and J lost 9 bases; unmatched junction nucleotides: 8. In germline, CDR1 is SGHVS, CDR2 FQNEAQ. The CDR3 extends over 15 amino acids. DNA for the CDR3: TGTGCCAGCAGCTTAGCGGGGGGGTCCCGGGGTGAGCAGTTCTTC. Translating gives CASSLAGGSRGEQFF.

The chain uses TRBV6-5 and TRBJ1-4; D not resolved. From germline, CDR1 is MNHEY and CDR2 SVGAGI. This CDR3 spans 16 amino acids. V was shortened by 0 bases and J by 0 bases, with 8 bases between the two germline ends. The CDR3 sequence: CASSYSYRATNEKLFF. CDR3 nucleotides: TGTGCCAGCAGTTACTCCTACAGAGCAACTAATGAAAAACTGTTTTTT.

CDR3 loop: CASSLAGVPYEQYF. CDR3 DNA: TGTGCCAGCAGCTTGGCAGGCGTACCCTACGAGCAGTACTTC. The V gene is TRBV5-6, the J gene TRBJ2-7, with unresolved D. Trimming left V 0 bases short and J 2 bases short, with 9 bases between. The CDR3 spans 14 residues. The germline gives CDR1 SGHDT, CDR2 YYEEEE.